A single sample is the source of the 30 T cell receptor beta chains below, sequenced in a study of cytomegalovirus exposure and HLA in healthy donors. The data were produced by immunoSEQ multiplex PCR, yet TCRdb's version contains in-frame clones alone and is incomplete. The sample carries about 160,000 clones, roughly 80% recorded once. Material for sequencing was PBMCs. These receptors were obtained from a young man in good health and CMV-seropositive.

The V call is TRBV10-3, the J call TRBJ2-3; D unresolved. V was cut by 3 bases and J by 2 bases, with 9 bases left in between. This CDR3 is built from 14 residues. Germline V gene sequence: CDR1 ENHRY, CDR2 SYGVKD. This CDR3 reads CAISDLGTTDTQYF. The CDR3 nucleotides are TGTGCCATCAGTGACTTGGGCACCACAGATACGCAGTATTTT.

The chain couples TRBV7-2 to TRBJ1-5, with D possibly being TRBD1 (5 bases). Germline CDR1 SGHTA, CDR2 FQGNSA. The CDR3 runs to 13 residues. Trimming removed 5 bases from V and 4 bases from J, with 9 bases in between. CDR3 nucleotides: TGTGCCAGCAGCCCCAGACAGAATCAGCCCCAGCATTTT. It codes for CASSPRQNQPQHF.

CDR3 in amino acids: CASSSLMSYPSYNEQFF. In nucleotides, the CDR3 is TGCGCCAGCAGCTCCCTGATGTCCTACCCATCCTACAATGAGCAGTTCTTC. The chain couples TRBV5-1 to TRBJ2-1; D is unresolved. Germline CDR1 SGHRS, CDR2 YFSETQ. This CDR3 spans 17 amino acids. The ends were cut back, 3 bases at V and 1 base at J, with 17 bases in the middle.

This chain joins TRBV9 and TRBJ2-7; D not certain. Trimming cost V 0 bases and J 4 bases, with 8 bases left between them. The CDR3 runs 13 residues. Germline V lookup: CDR1 SGDLS, CDR2 YYNGEE. The CDR3 nucleotides are TGTGCCAGCAGCGTAGAAGTCGGGTACGAGCAGTACTTC. Translated: CASSVEVGYEQYF. Variable domain in full (rest from reference TRBV9 and TRBJ2-7): DSGVTQTPKHLITATGQRVTLRCSPRSGDLSVYWYQQSLDQGLQFLIQYYNGEERAKGNILERFSAQQFPDLHSELNLSSLELGDSALYFCASSVEVGYEQYFGPGTRLTVT.

This clone was seen a single time. V gene TRBV19 combines with J gene TRBJ2-2, with TRBD2 matching 14 bases. CDR1 and CDR2 (germline): LNHDA, SQIVND (reference sequence). Losses at the gene ends were 7 bases for V and 0 bases for J; bases not matched to a gene: 7. This CDR3 has 18 amino acids. CDR3 DNA: TGTGCCAGTACCCCCGGACTAGCGGGGGGAACGAACACCGGGGAGCTGTTTTTT. Protein: CASTPGLAGGTNTGELFF.

The J gene is TRBJ2-2, the V gene TRBV5-1; 9 bases map to TRBD2. The CDR3 is 16 residues long. Unmatched junction bases numbered 6, after V lost 4 bases and J lost 2 bases. Germline values: CDR1 SGHRS, CDR2 YFSETQ. DNA of the CDR3: TGCGCCAGCAGCGCAGGAGCGGGGGGAAACACCGGGGAGCTGTTTTTT. Protein product: CASSAGAGGNTGELFF.

The chain joins TRBV29-1 to TRBJ2-1, with TRBD1 identical over 11 bases. CDR3 length equals 13 residues. The germline gives CDR1 SQVTM, CDR2 ANQGSEA. V dropped 7 bases and J dropped 3; count of bases not matched to a gene: 2. The CDR3 DNA sequence: TGCAGCGAGGGGACAGGGGGCTACAATGAGCAGTTCTTC. Translation: CSEGTGGYNEQFF.

This clone has a single count. The gene calls are TRBV29-1 and TRBJ1-4; D may be TRBD1 (5 bases). The germline V gene has CDR1 SQVTM and CDR2 ANQGSEA. The CDR3 consists of 13 residues. V lost 1 base and J 8 bases, leaving 11 bases between the germline ends. CDR3 DNA sequence: TGCAGCGTTGAAGGTGGGGGGAGGGAAAAACTGTTTTTT. It translates to CSVEGGGREKLFF.

In its sample, this clone was seen once. The chain links TRBV19 to TRBJ2-3, with 15 bases matching TRBD2. The CDR3 runs to 19 residues. Germline V lookup: CDR1 LNHDA, CDR2 SQIVND (reference sequence). The V segment lost 4 bases and the J segment 3 bases; nucleotides outside the gene matches: 11. The CDR3 DNA follows: TGTGCCAGTAGTACCGGACTAGCGGGGGGGCAAATTATTACAGATACGCAGTATTTT. Translation: CASSTGLAGGQIITDTQYF.

The rearrangement links TRBV7-2 to TRBJ2-4; TRBD2 is a possible D gene (5 bases). With 3 bases removed from V and 3 bases from J, the gap between germline ends came to 12 bases. The CDR3 extends over 15 amino acids. Germline CDR1 is SGHTA and CDR2 is FQGNSA. The CDR3 loop is CASSLREWSKNIQYF. DNA of the CDR3: TGTGCCAGCAGCTTGAGGGAGTGGAGCAAAAACATTCAGTACTTC.

The chain links TRBV27 to TRBJ2-7, with 8 bases that match TRBD1. CDR3 length equals 14 residues. Germline trimming cut 8 bases from V and 4 bases from J; bases unmatched to any gene: 10. Germline V gene sequence: CDR1 MNHEY, CDR2 SMNVEV (reference sequence). CDR3 DNA sequence: TGTGCCAGCGGACTGGCGACAGGGGCATACGAGCAGTACTTC. Translated: CASGLATGAYEQYF.

J is TRBJ2-5 and V is TRBV9; TRBD1 matches 9 bases. The germline gives CDR1 SGDLS, CDR2 YYNGEE. J was trimmed by 5 bases and V by 3 bases; bases with no gene match: 5. The CDR3 runs 14 residues. CDR3 sequence (DNA): TGTGCCAGCAGCGAGGACAGGGGAAAGGAGACCCAGTACTTC. As protein: CASSEDRGKETQYF. Combining the CDR3 with reference TRBV9 and TRBJ2-5 gives the whole variable domain DSGVTQTPKHLITATGQRVTLRCSPRSGDLSVYWYQQSLDQGLQFLIQYYNGEERAKGNILERFSAQQFPDLHSELNLSSLELGDSALYFCASSEDRGKETQYFGPGTRLLVL.

This clone was recorded once. The chain is built from TRBV9 and TRBJ2-5, with TRBD1 as a possible D gene (6 bases). The V and J ends lost 2 bases and 5 bases respectively, with 22 bases between them. This CDR3 is 17 amino acids long. Germline loops: CDR1 SGDLS, CDR2 YYNGEE. CDR3 region: CASSVGWGPRGRETQYF. The DNA for the CDR3 is TGTGCCAGCAGCGTTGGGTGGGGGCCTAGGGGCCGGGAGACCCAGTACTTC.

This clone was seen repeatedly, ten times or more. The chain employs TRBV4-3 and TRBJ2-1, with 9 bases matching TRBD2. Germline values: CDR1 LGHNA, CDR2 YSLEER. V lost 1 base and J lost 10; bases outside the gene matches: 8. The CDR3 sequence is 15 residues long. CDR3 sequence: CASSQGLAEVGEQFF. The CDR3 nucleotides are TGCGCCAGCAGCCAAGGACTAGCGGAGGTTGGGGAGCAGTTCTTC.

The chain carries TRBV10-3 and TRBJ1-5, with TRBD1 identical over 9 bases. This CDR3 is built from 15 residues. J was trimmed by 3 bases and V by 2 bases; bases with no gene match: 2. The germline V gene encodes CDR1 ENHRY and CDR2 SYGVKD. CDR3 DNA: TGTGCCATCAGTGAGGGGACAGGGCTCAATCAGCCCCAGCATTTT. Translating gives CAISEGTGLNQPQHF.

This clone was recorded once. J is TRBJ2-3 and V is TRBV19; 7 bases map to TRBD2. Germline lookup yields CDR1 LNHDA and CDR2 SQIVND (reference sequence). V trimming: 6 bases; J trimming: 9 bases; junction bases outside the gene matches: 24. This CDR3 is built from 18 residues. The CDR3 DNA reads TGTGCCAGTAGCCAGAGGGTAGCGGCGGGGTCGGGGGGTAAGACGCAGTATTTT. Translated: CASSQRVAAGSGGKTQYF.

V and J are TRBV9 and TRBJ1-6; TRBD1 matches at 7 bases. V was pared by 10 bases and J by 5 bases, with 9 bases of the junction left unmatched. The germline gives CDR1 SGDLS, CDR2 YYNGEE. CDR3 length: 14 amino acids. The CDR3 is CASGGGYHNSPLHF. The CDR3 DNA reads TGTGCCTCAGGAGGGGGCTACCATAATTCACCCCTCCACTTT.

CDR3: CASSSAQGNQPQHF. The CDR3 bases are TGTGCCAGCAGCTCTGCCCAGGGGAATCAGCCCCAGCATTTT. This chain links TRBV7-9 with TRBJ1-5; possibly TRBD1 for D (6 bases). The ends were cut back, 4 bases at V and 4 bases at J, with 11 bases in the middle. The CDR3 runs to 14 residues. Germline CDR1 reads SEHNR; CDR2 reads FQNEAQ (reference sequence). Full variable domain (rest looked up from reference TRBV7-9 and TRBJ1-5): DTGVSQNPRHKITKRGQNVTFRCDPISEHNRLYWYRQTLGQGPEFLTYFQNEAQLEKSRLLSDRFSAERPKGSFSTLEIQRTEQGDSAMYLCASSSAQGNQPQHFGDGTRLSIL.

V usage is TRBV6-5 and J usage is TRBJ2-7, with 8 positions matching TRBD2. CDR1 and CDR2 (germline): MNHEY, SVGAGI. This CDR3 has 15 amino acids. J was trimmed by 1 base and V by 4 bases; bases with no gene match: 6. The CDR3 here is CASSSPRGGSYEQYF. The CDR3 bases are TGTGCCAGCAGTTCCCCTCGCGGGGGGTCCTACGAGCAGTACTTC.

In the case of this clone: Sequence at one end of the junction differs from germline and may be a read error. V is TRBV29-1 and J is TRBJ1-2; D is unclear. Germline V gene lookup returns CDR1 SQVTM and CDR2 ANQGSEA. This CDR3 spans 11 amino acids. CDR3 residues: CNVEGRDGYTF. CDR3 sequence (DNA): TGCAACGTTGAAGGACGGGATGGCTACACCTTC. The full variable domain, with the rest looked up from reference TRBV29-1 and TRBJ1-2, is SAVISQKPSRDICQRGTSLTIQCQVDSQVTMMFWYRQQPGQSLTLIATANQGSEATYESGFVIDKFPISRPNLTFSTLTVSNMSPEDSSIYLCNVEGRDGYTFGSGTRLTVV.

The CDR3 nucleotides read TGTGCCAGTAGTATAGCCCAGACTTCAAACACTGAAGCTTTCTTT. Translating gives CASSIAQTSNTEAFF. The V gene is TRBV19, the J gene TRBJ1-1; D is undetermined. The length of the CDR3 is 15 residues. V was clipped by 1 base and J by 2 bases, with 11 bases between them. The V gene's germline CDR1 is LNHDA and CDR2 SQIVND (reference sequence). Full variable domain (remainder filled in from reference TRBV19 and TRBJ1-1): DGGITQSPKYLFRKEGQNVTLSCEQNLNHDAMYWYRQDPGQGLRLIYYSQIVNDFQKGDIAEGYSVSREKKESFPLTVTSAQKNPTAFYLCASSIAQTSNTEAFFGQGTRLTVV.

V is TRBV7-2 and J is TRBJ1-1; 7 positions match TRBD1. The ends lost 5 bases at V and 6 bases at J; junction bases unmatched: 9. This CDR3 comprises 14 residues. Germline CDR1 is SGHTA and CDR2 is FQGNSA. The CDR3 nucleotides are TGTGCCAGCAGCCAACGACAGGGCGGTGCTGAAGCTTTCTTT. Translating it yields CASSQRQGGAEAFF.

This sequence joins TRBV6-6 and TRBJ2-5, with TRBD1 matching 7 bases. Germline V lookup: CDR1 MNHNY, CDR2 SVGAGI (reference sequence). The J segment lost 2 bases and the V segment lost 0 bases, leaving 0 bases of the junction unmatched. This CDR3 spans 14 amino acids. The CDR3 DNA follows: TGTGCCAGCAGTTACTCGGGACAGCAAGAGACCCAGTACTTC. It translates to CASSYSGQQETQYF.

The V call is TRBV6-5, the J call TRBJ1-4, with 7 bases fitting TRBD1. The junction had 3 bases not matched to a gene; V was cut back by 2 bases and J by 0 bases. CDR3 length equals 16 residues. CDR1 is MNHEY and CDR2 is SVGAGI in the germline V gene. The CDR3 DNA follows: TGTGCCAGCAGTTACGGACAGGCTGCAACTAATGAAAAACTGTTTTTT. Its protein product is CASSYGQAATNEKLFF.

The chain recombines TRBV5-1 with TRBJ1-1; weak D call: TRBD1 (5 bases). V shed 3 bases and J shed 3 bases, with 9 bases lying between them. The CDR3 runs to 13 residues. The germline CDR1 and CDR2 sequences are SGHRS and YFSETQ. The CDR3 spells CASSSTTDTEAFF. The CDR3 nucleotides read TGCGCCAGCAGCTCGACGACAGACACTGAAGCTTTCTTT.

The V call is TRBV19, the J call TRBJ2-7; weak D call: TRBD1 (6 bases). V was shortened by 3 bases and J by 0 bases, with 12 bases between the two germline ends. Germline assignment: CDR1 LNHDA and CDR2 SQIVND (reference sequence). The CDR3 is made up of 15 amino acids. The CDR3 region is CASSMAGAFSYEQYF. The CDR3 DNA sequence: TGTGCCAGTAGTATGGCAGGGGCCTTCTCCTACGAGCAGTACTTC.

This sequence joins TRBV11-2 and TRBJ2-7, with 8 bases matching TRBD1. V was pared by 5 bases and J by 4 bases, with 1 base of the junction left unmatched. Germline lookup yields CDR1 SGHAT and CDR2 FQNNGV. The CDR3 has 12 amino acids. The CDR3 region is CASSRDRYEQYF. The CDR3, as DNA: TGTGCCAGCAGCCGGGACAGGTACGAGCAGTACTTC.

The CDR3 sequence: CASSGQGLLYEQYF. Written as DNA, the CDR3 is TGTGCCAGCAGTGGACAGGGCCTCCTCTACGAGCAGTACTTC. The chain links TRBV6-6 to TRBJ2-7; 8 bases are shared with TRBD1. Germline V CDR1 and CDR2: MNHNY, SVGAGI (reference sequence). The ends lost 5 bases at V and 3 bases at J; junction bases unmatched: 6. CDR3 length equals 14 residues.

The chain joins TRBV6-5 to TRBJ2-2; D may be TRBD2 (6 bases). Trimming cost V 2 bases and J 7 bases, with 11 bases left between them. CDR3 length: 14 residues. Germline CDR1 MNHEY, CDR2 SVGAGI. The CDR3, as DNA: TGTGCCAGCAGTTACGGGACTCCCCGCGGGGAGCTGTTTTTT. Translating gives CASSYGTPRGELFF.

The V and J genes are TRBV4-3 and TRBJ1-1; 8 bases are shared with TRBD1. The germline CDR1 and CDR2 sequences are LGHNA and YSLEER. J gave up 5 bases and V 1 base, and 6 bases lay outside the gene matches. The CDR3 length is 15 residues. CDR3 sequence (DNA): TGCGCCAGCAGCCAAGGGACAGGGAGATGGACTGAAGCTTTCTTT. It encodes CASSQGTGRWTEAFF.